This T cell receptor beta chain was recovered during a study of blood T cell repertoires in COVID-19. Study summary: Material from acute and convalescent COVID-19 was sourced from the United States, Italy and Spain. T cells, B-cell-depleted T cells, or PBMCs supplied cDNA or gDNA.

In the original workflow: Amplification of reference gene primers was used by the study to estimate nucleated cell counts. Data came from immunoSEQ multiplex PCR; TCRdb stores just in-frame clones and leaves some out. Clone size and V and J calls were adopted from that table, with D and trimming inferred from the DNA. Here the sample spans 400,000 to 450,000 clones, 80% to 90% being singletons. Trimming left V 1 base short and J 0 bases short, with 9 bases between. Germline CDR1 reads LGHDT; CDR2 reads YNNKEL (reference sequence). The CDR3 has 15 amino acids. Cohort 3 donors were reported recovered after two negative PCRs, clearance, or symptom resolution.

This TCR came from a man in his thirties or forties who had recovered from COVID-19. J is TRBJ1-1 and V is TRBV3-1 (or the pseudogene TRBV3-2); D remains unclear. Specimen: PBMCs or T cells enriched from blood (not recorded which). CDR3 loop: CASSQAGALNTEAFF. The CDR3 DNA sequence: TGTGCCAGCAGCCAAGCCGGAGCCTTGAACACTGAAGCTTTCTTT.